One sample yielded the 21 T cell receptor beta chains listed below, sequenced in a study of cytomegalovirus exposure and HLA in healthy donors. TCRdb's copy holds only in-frame clones and misses some; the assay was immunoSEQ multiplex PCR. The profile covers 76,000 or so clones, with over 85% appearing a single time and about 2.1% taken by the ten largest. The sequencing sample was made of PBMCs. Receptors originate from a woman aged 18-35 years in good health and CMV-seronegative.

This chain uses TRBV10-3 with TRBJ1-5; 10 bases fit TRBD1. The junction had 14 bases not matched to a gene; V was cut back by 5 bases and J by 4 bases. Germline values: CDR1 ENHRY, CDR2 SYGVKD. This CDR3 is 18 amino acids long. The CDR3 bases are TGTGCCATCAGTAACCCGGGACAGGGGCATGAGTGGAATCAGCCCCAGCATTTT. Translating gives CAISNPGQGHEWNQPQHF.

This chain uses TRBV6-1 with TRBJ2-2, with D tentatively TRBD1 (6 bases). Germline V CDR1 and CDR2: MNHNS, SASEGT. The CDR3 extends over 17 amino acids. Trimming cost V 3 bases and J 1 base, with 15 bases left between them. Here the CDR3 DNA reads TGTGCCAGCAGTGAGGGGGCAGGGGCAGGGAACACCGGGGAGCTGTTTTTT. It specifies CASSEGAGAGNTGELFF.

The V gene is TRBV5-1, the J gene TRBJ1-2; TRBD1 might be the D (6 bases). With 0 bases removed from V and 1 base from J, the gap between germline ends came to 10 bases. This CDR3 has 15 amino acids. Germline CDR1 and CDR2: SGHRS and YFSETQ. In DNA, the CDR3 is TGCGCCAGCAGCTTGGTGACAGGAAATAACTATGGCTACACCTTC. This translates into CASSLVTGNNYGYTF. The full variable domain, in which reference TRBV5-1 and TRBJ1-2 provide the parts outside the CDR3, is KAGVTQTPRYLIKTRGQQVTLSCSPISGHRSVSWYQQTPGQGLQFLFEYFSETQRNKGNFPGRFSGRQFSNSRSEMNVSTLELGDSALYLCASSLVTGNNYGYTFGSGTRLTVV.

The rearrangement uses TRBV29-1 and TRBJ1-1; unclear D gene. V was pared by 4 bases and J by 1 base, with 7 bases between. The CDR3 contains 12 residues. Germline V gives CDR1 SQVTM, CDR2 ANQGSEA. The CDR3 DNA reads TGCAGCGTTGCCACAACGAACACTGAAGCTTTCTTT. Translation gives CSVATTNTEAFF.

A note on this clone: Mismatch with germline at one junction end may stem from a read error. The V call is TRBV7-9, the J call TRBJ2-1; D perhaps matches TRBD2 (5 bases). Germline values: CDR1 SEHNR, CDR2 FQNEAQ (reference sequence). The CDR3 extends over 16 amino acids. The CDR3 here is CASTNPRGVGLNEQLF. The CDR3 DNA is TGTGCCAGCACCAACCCACGGGGAGTAGGGCTCAATGAGCAGCTCTTC.

The rearrangement uses TRBV27 and TRBJ1-5; no clear D. CDR3 size: 16 residues. V shed 6 bases and J shed 2 bases, with 17 bases lying between them. Germline CDR1 and CDR2: MNHEY and SMNVEV (reference sequence). The CDR3 here is CASRTLRGSGNQPQHF. The CDR3 DNA follows: TGTGCCAGCAGAACCCTTCGAGGGTCGGGCAATCAGCCCCAGCATTTT.

This clone came up once. This rearrangement joins TRBV18 to TRBJ1-2, with a tentative D call TRBD1 (6 bases). Trimming cost V 3 bases and J 0 bases, with 14 bases left between them. The V gene's germline CDR1 is KGHSH and CDR2 LQKENI. This CDR3 region has 16 residues. CDR3 nucleotide sequence: TGTGCCAGCTCACCGAACGACAGGACTTCTAACTATGGCTACACCTTC. Translated, it gives CASSPNDRTSNYGYTF.

A note on this clone: One junction end does not reproduce the germline sequence, and a read error may be involved. The rearrangement joins TRBV13 to TRBJ1-5; unclear D gene. CDR3 length: 13 residues. Germline loops: CDR1 PRHDT, CDR2 FYEKMQ (reference sequence). The CDR3 loop is CASSLGYNQPQHF. CDR3 DNA: TGTGCCAGCAGTTTAGGGTATAATCAGCCCCAGCATTTT.

The chain combines TRBV5-1 with TRBJ2-2, with a tentative D call TRBD1 (5 bases). This CDR3 comprises 13 residues. V was clipped by 2 bases and J by 5 bases, with 7 bases between them. The germline CDR1 and CDR2 sequences are SGHRS and YFSETQ. CDR3 sequence: CASSFKGTGELFF. The CDR3 DNA is TGCGCCAGCAGCTTTAAGGGGACCGGGGAGCTGTTTTTT.

This sequence joins TRBV6-1 and TRBJ1-2; D remains unclear. The V gene lost 3 bases and the J gene lost 5 bases, with 16 bases spanning the gap. CDR1 MNHNS and CDR2 SASEGT come from the germline V gene. The CDR3 has 15 residues. CDR3 protein: CASSDLDGLIYGYTF. DNA for the CDR3: TGTGCCAGCAGTGATCTAGACGGATTAATATATGGCTACACCTTC.

The gene calls are TRBV6-6 and TRBJ2-2, with TRBD1 matching 11 bases. The CDR3 consists of 15 residues. Unmatched junction bases numbered 7, after V lost 6 bases and J lost 7 bases. Germline-derived CDR1 and CDR2 are MNHNY and SVGAGI (reference sequence). The CDR3 DNA is TGTGCCAGCAGCCCCGGACAGGGGGCCATCGGGGAGCTGTTTTTT. It encodes CASSPGQGAIGELFF.

This CDR3 is CASSGRYEQYF. CDR3 sequence (DNA): TGTGCCAGTTCCGGGAGATACGAGCAGTACTTC. The rearrangement joins TRBV19 to TRBJ2-7; D is possibly TRBD2 (6 bases). The length of the CDR3 is 11 residues. Trimming shortened V by 8 bases and J by 4 bases, and 9 bases separated the two germline ends. Looked up from germline, CDR1 is LNHDA and CDR2 is SQIVND (reference sequence).

The CDR3 region is CASSPERGMITGELFF. CDR3 in DNA: TGCGCCAGCAGCCCCGAACGGGGAATGATAACCGGGGAGCTGTTTTTT. The chain carries TRBV5-1 and TRBJ2-2, with D maybe TRBD2 (5 bases). Per germline, CDR1 SGHRS and CDR2 YFSETQ. The V and J ends lost 4 bases and 5 bases respectively, with 18 bases between them. CDR3 size: 16 residues.

The chain has TRBV25-1 and TRBJ2-2, with D uncertain. The CDR3 has 16 amino acids. Germline V gene data show CDR1 as MGHDK and CDR2 as SYGVNS. With 3 bases removed from V and 4 bases from J, the gap between germline ends came to 15 bases. CDR3 amino acids: CASSENAPRGTGELFF. As DNA, the CDR3 is TGTGCCAGCAGTGAGAATGCCCCCCGAGGCACCGGGGAGCTGTTTTTT.

This chain links TRBV29-1 with TRBJ1-2; D gene uncertain. This CDR3 contains 16 residues. V lost 0 bases, J lost 1 base, and 15 bases lay in between. From germline, CDR1 is SQVTM and CDR2 ANQGSEA. The CDR3 DNA sequence: TGCAGCGTTGAAGATAGGAAGGCCGACTTTAACTATGGCTACACCTTC. Translating gives CSVEDRKADFNYGYTF.

The V gene is TRBV5-1, the J gene TRBJ2-7; perhaps TRBD1 as D (5 bases). The CDR3 length is 13 residues. V shed 1 base and J shed 3 bases, with 8 bases lying between them. The germline V gene encodes CDR1 SGHRS and CDR2 YFSETQ. CDR3 DNA sequence: TGCGCCAGCAGCTTGAAGGGGATCTACGAGCAGTACTTC. Encoded protein: CASSLKGIYEQYF.

The chain recombines TRBV28 with TRBJ1-5, with 7 positions matching TRBD1. The CDR3 runs to 17 residues. V dropped 0 bases and J dropped 0; count of bases not matched to a gene: 5. In germline, CDR1 is MDHEN, CDR2 SYDVKM. CDR3 nucleotide sequence: TGTGCCAGCAGTTTATGGGGACAGTTTGATAGCAATCAGCCCCAGCATTTT. It codes for CASSLWGQFDSNQPQHF.

The chain links TRBV2 to TRBJ2-7; the match to TRBD2 covers 11 bases. The V and J ends lost 5 bases and 0 bases, in that order; junction bases with no gene match: 3. The CDR3 has 15 amino acids. The germline gives CDR1 SNHLY, CDR2 FYNNEI. The chain's CDR3 is CASSRTSGSSYEQYF. Here the CDR3 DNA reads TGTGCCAGCAGTCGGACTAGCGGGTCCTCCTACGAGCAGTACTTC.

This chain joins TRBV9 and TRBJ1-2; tentatively, D is TRBD1 (6 bases). CDR1 and CDR2 (germline): SGDLS, YYNGEE. The V gene lost 0 bases and the J gene lost 7 bases, with 7 bases spanning the gap. The CDR3 length is 12 residues. CDR3 bases: TGTGCCAGCAGCGTAGAAGGGGGTGGCTACACCTTC. This encodes CASSVEGGGYTF.

The genes are TRBV30 and TRBJ1-4; D gene unclear. The CDR3 has 13 residues. V was shortened by 1 base and J by 4 bases, with 7 bases between the two germline ends. Germline CDR1 and CDR2: GTSNPN and SVGIG (reference sequence). This CDR3 is CAWSGGNNEKLFF. CDR3 bases: TGTGCCTGGAGTGGAGGGAATAATGAAAAACTGTTTTTT.

The rearrangement joins TRBV19 to TRBJ1-4; D gene uncertain. Germline V gene lookup returns CDR1 LNHDA and CDR2 SQIVND (reference sequence). V lost 3 bases, J lost 7 bases, and 9 bases lay in between. There are 13 residues in the CDR3. The DNA for the CDR3 is TGTGCCAGTAGTATCGCCGGGGTTGAAAAACTGTTTTTT. Residues: CASSIAGVEKLFF.